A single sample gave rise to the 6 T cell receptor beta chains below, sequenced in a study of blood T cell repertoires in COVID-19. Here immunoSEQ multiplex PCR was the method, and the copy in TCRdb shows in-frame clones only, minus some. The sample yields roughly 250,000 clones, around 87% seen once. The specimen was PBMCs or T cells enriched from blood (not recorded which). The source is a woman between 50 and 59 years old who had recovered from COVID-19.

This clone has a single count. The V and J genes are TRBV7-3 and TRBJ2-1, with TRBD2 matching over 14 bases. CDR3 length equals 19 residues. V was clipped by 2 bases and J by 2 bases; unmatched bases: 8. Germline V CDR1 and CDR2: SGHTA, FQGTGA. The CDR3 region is CASSLHPPGLAGAYNEQFF. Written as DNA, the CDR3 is TGTGCCAGCAGCTTACACCCTCCGGGACTAGCGGGGGCCTACAATGAGCAGTTCTTC. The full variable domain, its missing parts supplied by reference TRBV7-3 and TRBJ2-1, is GAGVSQTPSNKVTEKGKYVELRCDPISGHTALYWYRQSLGQGPEFLIYFQGTGAADDSGLPNDRFFAVRPEGSVSTLKIQRTERGDSAVYLCASSLHPPGLAGAYNEQFFGPGTRLTVL.

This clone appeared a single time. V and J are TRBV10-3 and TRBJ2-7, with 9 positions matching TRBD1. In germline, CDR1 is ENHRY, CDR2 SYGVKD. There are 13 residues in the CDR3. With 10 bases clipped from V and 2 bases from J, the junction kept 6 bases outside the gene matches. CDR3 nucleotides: TGTGCCACTGGACAGGGGCCGGCCTACGAGCAGTACTTC. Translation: CATGQGPAYEQYF.

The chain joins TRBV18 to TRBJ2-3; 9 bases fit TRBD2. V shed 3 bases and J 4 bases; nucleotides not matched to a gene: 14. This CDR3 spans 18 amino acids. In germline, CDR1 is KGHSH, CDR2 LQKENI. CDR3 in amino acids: CASSPGTSILSSADTQYF. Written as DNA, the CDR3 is TGTGCCAGCTCACCCGGGACTAGCATCCTGTCTAGCGCAGATACGCAGTATTTT. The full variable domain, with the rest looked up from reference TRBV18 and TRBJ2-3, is NAGVMQNPRHLVRRRGQEARLRCSPMKGHSHVYWYRQLPEEGLKFMVYLQKENIIDESGMPKERFSAEFPKEGPSILRIQQVVRGDSAAYFCASSPGTSILSSADTQYFGPGTRLTVL.

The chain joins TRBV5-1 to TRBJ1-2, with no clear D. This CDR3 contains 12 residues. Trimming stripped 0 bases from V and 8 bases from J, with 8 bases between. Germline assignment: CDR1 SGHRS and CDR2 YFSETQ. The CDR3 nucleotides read TGCGCCAGCAGCTTGGAAGGGAGGGGCTACACCTTC. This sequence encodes CASSLEGRGYTF.

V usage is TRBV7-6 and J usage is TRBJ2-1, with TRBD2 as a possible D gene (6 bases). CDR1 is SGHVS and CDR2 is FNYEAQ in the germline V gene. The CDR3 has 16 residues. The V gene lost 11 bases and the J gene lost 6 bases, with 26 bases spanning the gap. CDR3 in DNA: TGTGCCCCCAGGAGGGGTAGCGGACCAATTGGCAATGAGCAGTTCTTC. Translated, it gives CAPRRGSGPIGNEQFF.

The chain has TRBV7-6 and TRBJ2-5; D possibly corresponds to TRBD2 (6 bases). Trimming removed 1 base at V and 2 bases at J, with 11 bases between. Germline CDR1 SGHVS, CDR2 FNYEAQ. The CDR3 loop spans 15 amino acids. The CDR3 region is CASSLGIGGQETQYF. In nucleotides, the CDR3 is TGTGCCAGCAGCTTAGGGATCGGGGGTCAAGAGACCCAGTACTTC.